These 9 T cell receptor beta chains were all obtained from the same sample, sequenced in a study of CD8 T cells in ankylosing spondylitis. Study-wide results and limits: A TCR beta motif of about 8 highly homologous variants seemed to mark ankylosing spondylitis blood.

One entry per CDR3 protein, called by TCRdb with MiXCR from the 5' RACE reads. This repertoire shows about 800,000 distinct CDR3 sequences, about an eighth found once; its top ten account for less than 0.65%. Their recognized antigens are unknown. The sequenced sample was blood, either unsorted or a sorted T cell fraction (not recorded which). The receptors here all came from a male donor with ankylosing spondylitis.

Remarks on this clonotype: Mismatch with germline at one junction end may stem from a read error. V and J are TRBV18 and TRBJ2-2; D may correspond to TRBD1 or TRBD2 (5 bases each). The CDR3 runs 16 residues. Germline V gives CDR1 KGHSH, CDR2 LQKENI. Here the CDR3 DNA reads TGTGCCAGCTCCCCTCAGCAGGCCATGGGGACCGCGGAGCTGTTTTTT. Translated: CASSPQQAMGTAELFF.

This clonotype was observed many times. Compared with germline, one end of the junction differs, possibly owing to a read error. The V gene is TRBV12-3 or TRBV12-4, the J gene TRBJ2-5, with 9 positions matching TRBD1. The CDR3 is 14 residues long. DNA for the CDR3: TGTGCCAGCAGCTTAGGGACAGGGAGAGAGACCCAGTACTTC. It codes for CASSLGTGRETQYF.

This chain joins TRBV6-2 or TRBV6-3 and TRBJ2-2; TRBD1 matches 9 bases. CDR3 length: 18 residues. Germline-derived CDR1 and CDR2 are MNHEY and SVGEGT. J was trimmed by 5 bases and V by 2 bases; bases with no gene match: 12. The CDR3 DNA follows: TGTGCCAGCAGTTACCCGACCGCCGGGACAGGGAGAACCGGGGAGCTGTTTTTT. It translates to CASSYPTAGTGRTGELFF.

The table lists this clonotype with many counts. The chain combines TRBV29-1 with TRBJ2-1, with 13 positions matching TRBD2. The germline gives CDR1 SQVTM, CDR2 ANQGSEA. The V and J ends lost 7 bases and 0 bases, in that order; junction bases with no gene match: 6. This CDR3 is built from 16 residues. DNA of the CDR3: TGCAGCGCCTGGACTAGCGGGGGAAGCTCCTACAATGAGCAGTTCTTC. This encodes CSAWTSGGSSYNEQFF.

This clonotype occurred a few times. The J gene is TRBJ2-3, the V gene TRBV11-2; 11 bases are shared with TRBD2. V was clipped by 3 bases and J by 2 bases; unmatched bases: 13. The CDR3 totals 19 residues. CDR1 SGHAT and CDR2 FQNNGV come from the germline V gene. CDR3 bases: TGTGCCAGCAGCTTGGGACTAGCGGAAAACACTCTAATCACAGATACGCAGTATTTT. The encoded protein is CASSLGLAENTLITDTQYF.

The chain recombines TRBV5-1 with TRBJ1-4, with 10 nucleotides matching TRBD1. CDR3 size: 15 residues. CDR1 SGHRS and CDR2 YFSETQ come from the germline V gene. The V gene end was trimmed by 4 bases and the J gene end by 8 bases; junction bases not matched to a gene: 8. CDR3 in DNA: TGCGCCAGCAGCCAAGCCGGGACAGGGGTAGAAAAACTGTTTTTT. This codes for CASSQAGTGVEKLFF. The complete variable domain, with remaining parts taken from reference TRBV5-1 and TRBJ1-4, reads KAGVTQTPRYLIKTRGQQVTLSCSPISGHRSVSWYQQTPGQGLQFLFEYFSETQRNKGNFPGRFSGRQFSNSRSEMNVSTLELGDSALYLCASSQAGTGVEKLFFGSGTQLSVL.

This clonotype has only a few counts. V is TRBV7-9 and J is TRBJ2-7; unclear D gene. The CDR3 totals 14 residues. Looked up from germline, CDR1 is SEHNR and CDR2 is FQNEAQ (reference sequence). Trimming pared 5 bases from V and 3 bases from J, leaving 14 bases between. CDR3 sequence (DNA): TGTGCCAGCAGCCTCAGTAGAGTAATCTACGAGCAGTACTTC. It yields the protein CASSLSRVIYEQYF.

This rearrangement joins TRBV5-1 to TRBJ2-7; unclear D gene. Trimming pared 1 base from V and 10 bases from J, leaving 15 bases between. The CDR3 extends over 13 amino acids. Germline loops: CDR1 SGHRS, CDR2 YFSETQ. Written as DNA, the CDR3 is TGCGCCAGCAGCTTGCGGCTTTCGTCGGAACAGTACTTC. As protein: CASSLRLSSEQYF. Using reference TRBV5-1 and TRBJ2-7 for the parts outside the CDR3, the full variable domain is KAGVTQTPRYLIKTRGQQVTLSCSPISGHRSVSWYQQTPGQGLQFLFEYFSETQRNKGNFPGRFSGRQFSNSRSEMNVSTLELGDSALYLCASSLRLSSEQYFGPGTRLTVT.

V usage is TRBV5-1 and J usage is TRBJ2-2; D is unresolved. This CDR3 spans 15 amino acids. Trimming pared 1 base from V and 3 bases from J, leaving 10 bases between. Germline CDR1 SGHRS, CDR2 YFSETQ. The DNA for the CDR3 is TGCGCCAGCAGCTTGTCAGGCCCCCACACCGGGGAGCTGTTTTTT. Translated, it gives CASSLSGPHTGELFF.